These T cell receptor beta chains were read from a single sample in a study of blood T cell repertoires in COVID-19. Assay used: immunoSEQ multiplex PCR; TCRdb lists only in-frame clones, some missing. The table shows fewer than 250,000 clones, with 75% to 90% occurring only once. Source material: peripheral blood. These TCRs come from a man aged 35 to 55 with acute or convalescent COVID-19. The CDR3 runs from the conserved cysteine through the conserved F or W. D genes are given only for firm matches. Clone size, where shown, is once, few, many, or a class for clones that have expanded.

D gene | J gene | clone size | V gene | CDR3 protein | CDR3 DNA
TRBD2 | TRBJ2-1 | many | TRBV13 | CASSSGGAYNEQFF | TGTGCCAGTAGTAGCGGGGGAGCCTACAATGAGCAGTTCTTC
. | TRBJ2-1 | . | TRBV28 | CASSLIFRNEQFF | TGTGCCAGCAGTTTAATTTTTCGCAATGAGCAGTTCTTC
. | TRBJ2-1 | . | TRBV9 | CASSLLGRVYNEQFF | TGTGCCAGCAGCCTTCTAGGGCGGGTGTACAATGAGCAGTTCTTC
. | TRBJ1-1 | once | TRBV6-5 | CASTPREGGTEAFF | TGTGCCAGCACCCCGAGGGAGGGTGGCACTGAAGCTTTCTTT
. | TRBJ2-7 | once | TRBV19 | CASSPTGRVRLAVNEQYF | TGTGCCAGTAGCCCCACAGGGAGGGTAAGGCTAGCGGTAAACGAGCAGTACTTC
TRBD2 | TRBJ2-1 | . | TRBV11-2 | CASSLGTSGAVHEQFF | TGTGCCAGCAGCTTAGGGACTAGCGGAGCGGTCCATGAGCAGTTCTTC
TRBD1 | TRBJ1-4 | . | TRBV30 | CAWSKDRGGEKLFF | TGTGCCTGGAGTAAGGACAGGGGCGGTGAAAAACTGTTTTTT
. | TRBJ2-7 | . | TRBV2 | CASNPVGGGYEQYF | TGTGCCAGCAACCCCGTAGGGGGGGGTTACGAGCAGTACTTC
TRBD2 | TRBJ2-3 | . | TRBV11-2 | CASSLYPSGGVGDTQYF | TGTGCCAGCAGCTTATACCCTAGCGGGGGTGTAGGAGATACGCAGTATTTT
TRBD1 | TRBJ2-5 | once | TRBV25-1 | CASSESPGTAFQETQYF | TGTGCCAGCAGTGAATCTCCCGGGACAGCGTTCCAAGAGACCCAGTACTTC
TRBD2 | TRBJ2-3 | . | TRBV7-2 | CASTFSGLKVDTQYF | TGTGCCAGCACCTTTAGCGGGCTGAAGGTAGATACGCAGTATTTT
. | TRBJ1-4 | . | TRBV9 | CASSVGGFNEKLFF | TGTGCCAGCAGCGTAGGAGGGTTTAATGAAAAACTGTTTTTT
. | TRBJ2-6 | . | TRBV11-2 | CASSSPPGSGANVLTF | TGTGCCAGCAGCTCACCCCCGGGCTCTGGGGCCAACGTCCTGACTTTC